This T cell receptor (beta chain) was observed in a study of blood T cell repertoires in COVID-19. Study information: Samples taken during acute and convalescent COVID-19 were collected in the United States, Italy and Spain.

TCRdb's copy holds only in-frame clones and misses some; the assay was immunoSEQ multiplex PCR. The table has about 390,000 clones, around nine tenths seen once; the top ten hold around 10%. Participants, roughly 18 to 100 years old, spanned around 25 US areas. CDR1 is MGHDK, CDR2 SYGVNS, per germline. V lost 1 base and J lost 9, with 7 bases in between. The CDR3 consists of 13 residues. This chain connects TRBV25-1 to TRBJ1-6; D is uncertain. The source of this sequence is a woman in her forties or fifties who had recovered from COVID-19. What was sequenced was PBMCs or T cells enriched from blood (not recorded which). In nucleotides, the CDR3 is TGTGCCAGCAGTGAATCAGAGGTTTCACCCCTCCACTTT. The encoded protein is CASSESEVSPLHF.